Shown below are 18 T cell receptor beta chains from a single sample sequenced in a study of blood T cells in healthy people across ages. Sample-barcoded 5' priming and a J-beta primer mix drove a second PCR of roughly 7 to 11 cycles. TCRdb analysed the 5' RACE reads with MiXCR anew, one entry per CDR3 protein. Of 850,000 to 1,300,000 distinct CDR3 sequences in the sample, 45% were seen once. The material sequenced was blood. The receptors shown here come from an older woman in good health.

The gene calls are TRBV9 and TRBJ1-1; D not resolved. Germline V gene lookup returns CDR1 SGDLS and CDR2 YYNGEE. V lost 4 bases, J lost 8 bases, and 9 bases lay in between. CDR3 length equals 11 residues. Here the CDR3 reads CASSPRYEAFF. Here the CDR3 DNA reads TGTGCCAGCAGCCCTAGATACGAAGCTTTCTTT.

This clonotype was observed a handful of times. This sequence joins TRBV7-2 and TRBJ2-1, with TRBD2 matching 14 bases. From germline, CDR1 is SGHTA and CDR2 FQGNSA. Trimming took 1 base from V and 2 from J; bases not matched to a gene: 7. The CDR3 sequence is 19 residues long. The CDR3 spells CASSLVEGLAGVTYNEQFF. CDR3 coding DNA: TGTGCCAGCAGCTTAGTCGAGGGACTAGCGGGAGTCACCTACAATGAGCAGTTCTTC.

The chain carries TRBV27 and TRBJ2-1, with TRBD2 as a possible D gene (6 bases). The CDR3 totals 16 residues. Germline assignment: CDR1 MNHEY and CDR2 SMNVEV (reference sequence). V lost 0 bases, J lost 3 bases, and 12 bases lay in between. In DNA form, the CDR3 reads TGTGCCAGCAGTTTATCGCAGGGAGGAGGCTACAATGAGCAGTTCTTC. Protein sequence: CASSLSQGGGYNEQFF.

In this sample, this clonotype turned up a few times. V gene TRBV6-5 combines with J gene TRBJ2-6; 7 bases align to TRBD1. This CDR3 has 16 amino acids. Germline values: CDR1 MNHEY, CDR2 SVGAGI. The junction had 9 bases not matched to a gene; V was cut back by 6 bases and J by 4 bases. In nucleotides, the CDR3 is TGTGCCAGCAGCGGGGACAGCGCCCGAGGGGCCAACGTCCTGACTTTC. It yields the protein CASSGDSARGANVLTF.

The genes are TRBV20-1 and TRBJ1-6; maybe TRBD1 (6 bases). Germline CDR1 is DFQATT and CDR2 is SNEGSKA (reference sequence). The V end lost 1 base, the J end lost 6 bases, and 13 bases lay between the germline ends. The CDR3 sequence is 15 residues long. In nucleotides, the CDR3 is TGCAGTGCTAGAGTTCTGGGGGCGCGTAATTCACCCCTCCACTTT. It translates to CSARVLGARNSPLHF.

CDR3 DNA sequence: TGCGCCAGCAGTGAGTCGGGACTAGCGAGTTACAATGAGCAGTTCTTC. This codes for CASSESGLASYNEQFF. The chain couples TRBV10-1 to TRBJ2-1; 10 positions match TRBD2. Germline assignment: CDR1 WNHNN and CDR2 SYGVQD (reference sequence). The CDR3 sequence is 16 residues long. J gave up 4 bases and V 0 bases, and 3 bases lay outside the gene matches.

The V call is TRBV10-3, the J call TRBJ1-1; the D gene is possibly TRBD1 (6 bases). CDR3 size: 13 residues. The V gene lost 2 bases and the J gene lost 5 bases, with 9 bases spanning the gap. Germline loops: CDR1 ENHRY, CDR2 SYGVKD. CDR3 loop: CAISEGGRTEAFF. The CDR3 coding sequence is TGTGCCATCAGTGAGGGGGGGCGGACTGAAGCTTTCTTT.

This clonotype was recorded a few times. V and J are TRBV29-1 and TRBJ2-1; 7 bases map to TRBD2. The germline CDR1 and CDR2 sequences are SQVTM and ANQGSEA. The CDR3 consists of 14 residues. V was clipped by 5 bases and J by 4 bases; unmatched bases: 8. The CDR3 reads CSVLGGRSYNEQFF. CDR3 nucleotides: TGCAGCGTTCTCGGCGGGAGATCTTACAATGAGCAGTTCTTC.

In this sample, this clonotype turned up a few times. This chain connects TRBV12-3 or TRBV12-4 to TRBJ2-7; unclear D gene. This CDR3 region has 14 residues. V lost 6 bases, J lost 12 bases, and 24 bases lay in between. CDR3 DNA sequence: TGTGCCAGCAGACTCAACTCGGGTGACTCTAGAGGGTACTTC. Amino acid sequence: CASRLNSGDSRGYF.

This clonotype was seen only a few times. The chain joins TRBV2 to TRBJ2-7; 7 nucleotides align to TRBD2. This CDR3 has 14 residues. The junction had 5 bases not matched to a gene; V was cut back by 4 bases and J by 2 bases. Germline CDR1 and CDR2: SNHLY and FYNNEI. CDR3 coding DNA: TGTGCCAGCAGTGCTCTAGCGGCCCCCTACGAGCAGTACTTC. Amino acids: CASSALAAPYEQYF. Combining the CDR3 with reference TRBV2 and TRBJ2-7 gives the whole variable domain EPEVTQTPSHQVTQMGQEVILRCVPISNHLYFYWYRQILGQKVEFLVSFYNNEISEKSEIFDDQFSVERPDGSNFTLKIRSTKLEDSAMYFCASSALAAPYEQYFGPGTRLTVT.

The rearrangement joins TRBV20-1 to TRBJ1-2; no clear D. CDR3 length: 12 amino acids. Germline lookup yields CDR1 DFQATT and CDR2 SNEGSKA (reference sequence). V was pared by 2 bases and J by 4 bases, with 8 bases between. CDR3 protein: CSARQLGYGYTF. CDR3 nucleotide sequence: TGCAGTGCTAGACAGCTTGGCTATGGCTACACCTTC.

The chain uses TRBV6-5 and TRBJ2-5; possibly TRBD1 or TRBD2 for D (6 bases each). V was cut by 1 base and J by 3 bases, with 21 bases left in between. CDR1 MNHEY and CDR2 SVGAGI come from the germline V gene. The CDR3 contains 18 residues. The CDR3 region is CASSYFLLAGRTEETQYF. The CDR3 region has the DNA TGTGCCAGCAGTTACTTCCTCCTCGCGGGACGGACAGAAGAGACCCAGTACTTC.

The CDR3, as DNA: TGTGCCAGCAGTTACTCCCGGGGACTAGCGGGAGATACGCAGTATTTT. As protein: CASSYSRGLAGDTQYF. V is TRBV6-5 and J is TRBJ2-3; 12 nucleotides align to TRBD2. Germline CDR1 MNHEY, CDR2 SVGAGI. The CDR3 length is 16 residues. The trim removed 0 bases at V and 5 bases at J, leaving 3 bases unmatched.

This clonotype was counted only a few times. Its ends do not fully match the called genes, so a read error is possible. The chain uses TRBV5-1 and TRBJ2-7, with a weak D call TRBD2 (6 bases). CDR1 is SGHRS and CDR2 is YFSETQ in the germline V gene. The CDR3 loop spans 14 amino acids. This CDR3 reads CASSLEGGAYEQYF. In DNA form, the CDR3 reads TGTGCCAGCAGTTTAGAAGGAGGGGCCTACGAGCAGTACTTC.

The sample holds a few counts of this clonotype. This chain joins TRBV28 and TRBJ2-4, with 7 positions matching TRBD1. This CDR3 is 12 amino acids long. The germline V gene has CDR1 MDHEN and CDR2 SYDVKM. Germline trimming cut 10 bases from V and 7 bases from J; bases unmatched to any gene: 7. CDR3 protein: CATQTGMNIQYF. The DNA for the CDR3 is TGTGCCACCCAGACAGGGATGAACATTCAGTACTTC.

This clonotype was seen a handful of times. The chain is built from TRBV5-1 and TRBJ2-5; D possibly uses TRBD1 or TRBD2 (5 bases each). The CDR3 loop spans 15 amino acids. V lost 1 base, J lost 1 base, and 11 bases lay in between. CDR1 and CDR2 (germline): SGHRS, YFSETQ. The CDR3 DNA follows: TGCGCCAGCAGCTTGCTGGGGGACGGCCAAGAGACCCAGTACTTC. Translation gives CASSLLGDGQETQYF. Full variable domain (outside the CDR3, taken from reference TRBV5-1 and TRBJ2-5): KAGVTQTPRYLIKTRGQQVTLSCSPISGHRSVSWYQQTPGQGLQFLFEYFSETQRNKGNFPGRFSGRQFSNSRSEMNVSTLELGDSALYLCASSLLGDGQETQYFGPGTRLLVL.

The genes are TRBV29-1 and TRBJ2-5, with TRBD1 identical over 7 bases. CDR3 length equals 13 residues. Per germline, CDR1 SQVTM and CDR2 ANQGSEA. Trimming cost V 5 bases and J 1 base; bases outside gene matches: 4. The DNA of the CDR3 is TGCAGCGTTTTGGGGACAGTCCAAGAGACCCAGTACTTC. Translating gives CSVLGTVQETQYF.

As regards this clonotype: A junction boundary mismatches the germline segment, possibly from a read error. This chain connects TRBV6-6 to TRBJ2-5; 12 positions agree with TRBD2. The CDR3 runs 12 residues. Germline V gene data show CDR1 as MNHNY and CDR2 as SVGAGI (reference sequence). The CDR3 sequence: CATSGSGETQYF. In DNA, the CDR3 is TGCGCGACTAGCGGGAGTGGAGAGACCCAGTACTTC.